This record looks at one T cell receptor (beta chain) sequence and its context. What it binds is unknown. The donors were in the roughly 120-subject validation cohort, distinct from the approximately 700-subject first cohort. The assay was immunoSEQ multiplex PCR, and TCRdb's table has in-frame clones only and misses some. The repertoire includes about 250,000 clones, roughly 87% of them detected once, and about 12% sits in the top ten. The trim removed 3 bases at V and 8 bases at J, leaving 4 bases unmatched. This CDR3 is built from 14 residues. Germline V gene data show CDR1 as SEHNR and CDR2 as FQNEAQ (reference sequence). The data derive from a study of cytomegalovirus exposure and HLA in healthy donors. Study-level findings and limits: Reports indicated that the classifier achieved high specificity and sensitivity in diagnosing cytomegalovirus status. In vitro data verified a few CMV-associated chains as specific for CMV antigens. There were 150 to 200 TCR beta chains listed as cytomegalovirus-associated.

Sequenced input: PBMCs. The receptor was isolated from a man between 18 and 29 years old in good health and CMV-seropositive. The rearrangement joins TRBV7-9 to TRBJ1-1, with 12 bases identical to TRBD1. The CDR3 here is CASSFRDRGREAFF. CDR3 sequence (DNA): TGTGCCAGCAGCTTCCGGGACAGGGGGCGAGAAGCTTTCTTT. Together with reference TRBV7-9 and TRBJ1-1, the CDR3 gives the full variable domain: DTGVSQNPRHKITKRGQNVTFRCDPISEHNRLYWYRQTLGQGPEFLTYFQNEAQLEKSRLLSDRFSAERPKGSFSTLEIQRTEQGDSAMYLCASSFRDRGREAFFGQGTRLTVV.